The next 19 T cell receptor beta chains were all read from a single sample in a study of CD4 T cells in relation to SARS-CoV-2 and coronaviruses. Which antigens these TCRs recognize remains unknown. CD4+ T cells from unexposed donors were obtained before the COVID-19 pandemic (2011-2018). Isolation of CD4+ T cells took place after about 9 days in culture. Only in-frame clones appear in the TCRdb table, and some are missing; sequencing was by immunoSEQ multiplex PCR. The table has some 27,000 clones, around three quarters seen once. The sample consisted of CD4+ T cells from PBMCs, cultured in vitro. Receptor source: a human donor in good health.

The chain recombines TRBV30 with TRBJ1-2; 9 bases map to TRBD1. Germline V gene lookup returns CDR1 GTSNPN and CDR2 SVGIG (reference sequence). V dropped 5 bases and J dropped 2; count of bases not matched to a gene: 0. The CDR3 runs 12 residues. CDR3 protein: CAWGTGNYGYTF. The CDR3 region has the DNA TGTGCCTGGGGGACAGGGAACTATGGCTACACCTTC.

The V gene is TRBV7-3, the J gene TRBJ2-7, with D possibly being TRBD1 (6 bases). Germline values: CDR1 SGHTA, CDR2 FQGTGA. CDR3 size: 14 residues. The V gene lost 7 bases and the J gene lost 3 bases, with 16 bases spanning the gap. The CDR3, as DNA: TGTGCCAGCACCCAAGGTAGGGGGAGCTACGAGCAGTACTTC. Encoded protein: CASTQGRGSYEQYF.

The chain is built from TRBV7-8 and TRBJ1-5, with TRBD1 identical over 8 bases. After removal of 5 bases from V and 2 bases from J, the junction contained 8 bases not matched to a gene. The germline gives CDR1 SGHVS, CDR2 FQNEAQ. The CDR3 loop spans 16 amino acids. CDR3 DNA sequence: TGTGCCAGCAGCCGATTAACGGGACAGGGCAATCAGCCCCAGCATTTT. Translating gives CASSRLTGQGNQPQHF.

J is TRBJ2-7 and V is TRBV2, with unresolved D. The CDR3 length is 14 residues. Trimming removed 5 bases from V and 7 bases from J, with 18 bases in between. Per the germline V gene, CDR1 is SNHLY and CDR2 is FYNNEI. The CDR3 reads CASSLAETGREQYF. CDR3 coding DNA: TGTGCCAGCAGTCTGGCGGAGACGGGTCGAGAGCAGTACTTC.

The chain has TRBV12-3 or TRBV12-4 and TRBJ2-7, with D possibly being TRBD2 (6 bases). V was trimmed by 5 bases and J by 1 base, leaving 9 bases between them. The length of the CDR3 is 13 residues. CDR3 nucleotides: TGTGCCAGCAGTCGGCGGGATTCCTACGAGCAGTACTTC. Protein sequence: CASSRRDSYEQYF.

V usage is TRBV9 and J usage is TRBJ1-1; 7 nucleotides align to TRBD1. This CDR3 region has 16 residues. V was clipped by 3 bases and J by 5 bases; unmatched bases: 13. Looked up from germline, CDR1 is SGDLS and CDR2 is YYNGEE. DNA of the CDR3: TGTGCCAGCAGCGCCAACCCACAGGGGCCCCTAACTGAAGCTTTCTTT. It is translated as CASSANPQGPLTEAFF.

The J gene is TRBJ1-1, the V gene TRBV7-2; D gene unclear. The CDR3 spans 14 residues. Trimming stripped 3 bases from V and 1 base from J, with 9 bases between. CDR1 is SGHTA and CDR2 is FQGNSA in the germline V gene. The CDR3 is CASSFSRQNTEAFF. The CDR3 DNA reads TGTGCCAGCAGCTTTAGCAGGCAGAACACTGAAGCTTTCTTT.

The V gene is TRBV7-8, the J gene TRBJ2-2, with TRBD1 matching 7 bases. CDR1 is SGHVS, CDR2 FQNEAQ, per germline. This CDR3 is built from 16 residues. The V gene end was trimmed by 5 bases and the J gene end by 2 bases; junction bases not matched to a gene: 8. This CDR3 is CASSTETGRNTGELFF. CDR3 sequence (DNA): TGTGCCAGCAGCACCGAGACAGGGCGAAACACCGGGGAGCTGTTTTTT.

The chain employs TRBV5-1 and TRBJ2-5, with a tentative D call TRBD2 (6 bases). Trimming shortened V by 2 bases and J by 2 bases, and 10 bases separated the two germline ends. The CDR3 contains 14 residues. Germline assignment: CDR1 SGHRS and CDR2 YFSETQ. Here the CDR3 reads CASSFNRGQETQYF. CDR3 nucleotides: TGCGCCAGCAGCTTTAACCGGGGGCAAGAGACCCAGTACTTC.

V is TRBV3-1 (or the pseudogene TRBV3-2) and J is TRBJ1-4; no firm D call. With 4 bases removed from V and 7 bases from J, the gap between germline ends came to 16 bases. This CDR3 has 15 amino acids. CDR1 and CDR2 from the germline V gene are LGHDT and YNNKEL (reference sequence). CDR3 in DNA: TGTGCCAGCAGCCCTATGGCGGGGTGGACTGAAAAACTGTTTTTT. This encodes CASSPMAGWTEKLFF.

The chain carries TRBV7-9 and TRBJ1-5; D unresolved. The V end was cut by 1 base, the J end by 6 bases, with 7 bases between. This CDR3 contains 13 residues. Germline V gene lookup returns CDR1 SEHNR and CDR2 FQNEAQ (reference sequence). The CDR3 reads CASSLGGGQPQHF. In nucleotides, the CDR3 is TGTGCCAGCAGCTTAGGTGGAGGTCAGCCCCAGCATTTT.

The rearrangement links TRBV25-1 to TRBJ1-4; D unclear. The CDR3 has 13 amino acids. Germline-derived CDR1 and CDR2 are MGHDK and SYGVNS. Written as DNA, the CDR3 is TGTGCAAGCGGAGGTGCCGCTAATGAAAAACTGTTTTTT. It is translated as CASGGAANEKLFF.

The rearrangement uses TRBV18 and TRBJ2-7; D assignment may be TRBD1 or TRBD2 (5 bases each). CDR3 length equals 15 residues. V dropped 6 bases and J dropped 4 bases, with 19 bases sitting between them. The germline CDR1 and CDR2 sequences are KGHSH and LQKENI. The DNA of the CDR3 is TGTGCCAGCTCCCCAGGGACGGGGCTTAGTTACGAGCAGTACTTC. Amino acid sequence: CASSPGTGLSYEQYF.

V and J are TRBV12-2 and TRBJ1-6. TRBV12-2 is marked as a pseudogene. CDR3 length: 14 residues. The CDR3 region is CASRLIFGVSPLHF. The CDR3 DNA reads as TGTGCAAGTCGCTTAATCTTTGGGGTGTCACCCCTCCACTTT.

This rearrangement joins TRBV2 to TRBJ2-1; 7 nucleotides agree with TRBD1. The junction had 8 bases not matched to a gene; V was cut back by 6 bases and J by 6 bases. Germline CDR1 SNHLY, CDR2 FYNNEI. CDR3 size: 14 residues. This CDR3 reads CASSGNRGGNEQFF. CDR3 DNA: TGTGCCAGCAGCGGGAACAGGGGTGGCAATGAGCAGTTCTTC.

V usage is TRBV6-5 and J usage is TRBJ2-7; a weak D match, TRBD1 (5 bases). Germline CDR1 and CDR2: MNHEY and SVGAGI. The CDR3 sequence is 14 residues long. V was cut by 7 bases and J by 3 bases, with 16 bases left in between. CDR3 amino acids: CASTRPTASYEQYF. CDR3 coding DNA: TGTGCCAGCACTCGACCGACAGCCAGCTACGAGCAGTACTTC.

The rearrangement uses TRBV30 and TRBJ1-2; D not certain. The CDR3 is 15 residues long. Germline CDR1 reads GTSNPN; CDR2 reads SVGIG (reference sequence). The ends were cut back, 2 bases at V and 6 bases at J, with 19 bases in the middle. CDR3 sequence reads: CAWSIALARSHGYTF. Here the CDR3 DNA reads TGTGCCTGGAGTATAGCATTGGCACGCTCCCATGGCTACACCTTC.

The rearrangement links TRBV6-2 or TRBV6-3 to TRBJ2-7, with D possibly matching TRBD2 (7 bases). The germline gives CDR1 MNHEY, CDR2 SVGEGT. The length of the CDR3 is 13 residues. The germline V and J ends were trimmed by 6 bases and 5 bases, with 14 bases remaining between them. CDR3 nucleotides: TGTGCCAGCAGCCCCCGGGGGGCTCACGAGCAGTACTTC. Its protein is CASSPRGAHEQYF.

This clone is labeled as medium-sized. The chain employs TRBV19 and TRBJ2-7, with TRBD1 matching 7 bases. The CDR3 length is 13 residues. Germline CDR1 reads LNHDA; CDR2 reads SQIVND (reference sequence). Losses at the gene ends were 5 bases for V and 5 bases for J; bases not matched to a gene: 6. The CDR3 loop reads CASSPQGLDEQYF. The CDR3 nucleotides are TGTGCCAGTAGTCCACAGGGGCTGGACGAGCAGTACTTC.